This TCR beta chain was retrieved from a study of blood T cell repertoires in COVID-19. This CDR3 contains 14 residues. The V gene end was trimmed by 4 bases and the J gene end by 4 bases; junction bases not matched to a gene: 2. In germline, CDR1 is SNHLY, CDR2 FYNNEI. Donors of Cohort 3 who recovered were those that had two negative PCRs, clearance, or symptom resolution. Clones were read by immunoSEQ multiplex PCR, and TCRdb kept only the in-frame ones, dropping some. The sample lists 110,000 to 150,000 clones, around 80% seen once, with around 6% in the top ten. The chain is built from TRBV2 and TRBJ2-3; 10 positions match TRBD2. The sequenced sample was PBMCs or T cells enriched from blood (not recorded which). This clonotype was obtained from a woman aged 45-65 years who had recovered from COVID-19. CDR3 in amino acids: CASSAGTSADTQYF. Written as DNA, the CDR3 is TGTGCCAGCAGTGCCGGGACTAGCGCAGATACGCAGTATTTT.